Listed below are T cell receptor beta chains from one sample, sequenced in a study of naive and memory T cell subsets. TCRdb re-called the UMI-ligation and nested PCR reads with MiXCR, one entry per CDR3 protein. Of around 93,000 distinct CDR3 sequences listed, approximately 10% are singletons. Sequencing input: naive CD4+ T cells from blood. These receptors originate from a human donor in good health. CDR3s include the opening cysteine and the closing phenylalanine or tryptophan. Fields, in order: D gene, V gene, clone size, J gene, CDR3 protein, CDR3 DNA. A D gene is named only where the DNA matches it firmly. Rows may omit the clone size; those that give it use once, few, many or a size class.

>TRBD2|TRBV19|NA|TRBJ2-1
CASSMSSGSSYNEQFF
TGTGCCAGTAGTATGAGTAGCGGGAGCTCCTACAATGAGCAGTTCTTC
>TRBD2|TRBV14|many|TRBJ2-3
CASSQESLAGGQDTQYF
TGTGCCAGCAGCCAAGAGAGCCTAGCGGGAGGTCAGGATACGCAGTATTTT
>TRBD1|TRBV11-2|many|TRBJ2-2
CASSLDRARTGELFF
TGTGCCAGCAGCTTGGACAGGGCCCGCACCGGGGAGCTGTTTTTT
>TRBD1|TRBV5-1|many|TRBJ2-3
CASSLAFSGTANTDTQYF
TGCGCCAGCAGCTTGGCTTTTTCCGGGACAGCCAACACAGATACGCAGTATTTT
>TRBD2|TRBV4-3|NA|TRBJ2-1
CASSQSTRGGSYNEQFF
TGCGCCAGCAGCCAGAGCACCCGGGGGGGGTCCTACAATGAGCAGTTCTTC
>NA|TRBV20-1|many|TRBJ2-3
CSAPSPDTQYF
TGCAGTGCTCCCAGCCCAGATACGCAGTATTTT
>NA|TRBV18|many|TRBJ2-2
CASSPRTTGTYTGELFF
TGTGCCAGCTCACCCCGTACTACCGGGACCTACACCGGGGAGCTGTTTTTT
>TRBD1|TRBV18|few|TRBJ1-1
CASSPPNRGSDTEAFF
TGTGCCAGCTCACCACCGAACAGGGGGTCTGACACTGAAGCTTTCTTT
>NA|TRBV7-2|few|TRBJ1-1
CASSTRAFEAFF
TGTGCCAGCAGCACACGGGCGTTTGAAGCTTTCTTT
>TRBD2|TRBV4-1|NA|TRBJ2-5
CASSSVAGETQYF
TGCGCCAGCAGCTCAGTAGCGGGGGAGACCCAGTACTTC
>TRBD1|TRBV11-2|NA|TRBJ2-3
CASSSSKTGAPDTQYF
TGTGCCAGCAGCTCATCAAAGACAGGGGCCCCAGATACGCAGTATTTT
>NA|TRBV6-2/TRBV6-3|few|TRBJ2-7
CASSHGGTFSSYEQYF
TGTGCCAGCAGTCATGGTGGGACTTTCAGCTCCTACGAGCAGTACTTC
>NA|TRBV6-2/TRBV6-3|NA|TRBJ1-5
CASSPPLSGNQPQHF
TGTGCCAGCAGTCCCCCACTCAGCGGTAATCAGCCCCAGCATTTT
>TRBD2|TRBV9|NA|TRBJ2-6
CASSPRDGGNSGANVLTF
TGTGCCAGCAGCCCTAGGGACGGGGGGAACTCTGGGGCCAACGTCCTGACTTTC
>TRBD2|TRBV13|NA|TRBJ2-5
CASSPPAGLAGGGKETQYF
TGTGCCAGCAGTCCCCCTGCGGGGCTAGCGGGAGGTGGTAAGGAGACCCAGTACTTC
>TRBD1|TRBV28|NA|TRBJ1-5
CASRPGTANQPQHF
TGTGCCAGCAGACCTGGGACAGCGAATCAGCCCCAGCATTTT
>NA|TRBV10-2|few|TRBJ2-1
CASSVVARRNEQFF
TGCGCCAGCAGTGTTGTAGCCCGACGGAATGAGCAGTTCTTC
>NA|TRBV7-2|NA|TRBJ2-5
CASSHYLLGETQYF
TGTGCCAGCAGCCATTACCTACTCGGAGAGACCCAGTACTTC
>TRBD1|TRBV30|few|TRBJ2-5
CAWSGGDRTYQETQYF
TGTGCCTGGAGTGGGGGGGACAGGACGTACCAAGAGACCCAGTACTTC
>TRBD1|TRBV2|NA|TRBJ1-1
CASGDRNTEAFF
TGTGCCAGCGGGGACAGGAACACTGAAGCTTTCTTT
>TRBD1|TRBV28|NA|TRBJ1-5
CATQPGTGGSQPQHF
TGTGCCACCCAGCCAGGGACAGGGGGAAGTCAGCCCCAGCATTTT
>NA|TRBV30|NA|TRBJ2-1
CAWSLNWDEQFF
TGTGCCTGGAGTCTGAATTGGGATGAGCAGTTCTTC
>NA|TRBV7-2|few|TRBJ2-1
CASSLYPGEEQFF
TGTGCCAGCAGCTTATATCCTGGGGAGGAGCAGTTCTTC
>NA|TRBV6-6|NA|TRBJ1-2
CASSYDGIYGYTF
TGTGCCAGCAGTTACGACGGAATCTATGGCTACACCTTC
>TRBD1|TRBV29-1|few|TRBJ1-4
CSATTGRVQLFF
TGCAGCGCTACGACAGGGAGGGTTCAACTGTTTTTT
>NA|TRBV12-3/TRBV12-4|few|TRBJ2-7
CASSPMPQTYEQYF
TGTGCCAGCAGCCCCATGCCACAGACCTACGAGCAGTACTTC
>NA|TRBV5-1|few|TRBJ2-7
CASSAGFPEEQYF
TGCGCCAGCAGCGCGGGATTTCCTGAAGAGCAGTACTTC